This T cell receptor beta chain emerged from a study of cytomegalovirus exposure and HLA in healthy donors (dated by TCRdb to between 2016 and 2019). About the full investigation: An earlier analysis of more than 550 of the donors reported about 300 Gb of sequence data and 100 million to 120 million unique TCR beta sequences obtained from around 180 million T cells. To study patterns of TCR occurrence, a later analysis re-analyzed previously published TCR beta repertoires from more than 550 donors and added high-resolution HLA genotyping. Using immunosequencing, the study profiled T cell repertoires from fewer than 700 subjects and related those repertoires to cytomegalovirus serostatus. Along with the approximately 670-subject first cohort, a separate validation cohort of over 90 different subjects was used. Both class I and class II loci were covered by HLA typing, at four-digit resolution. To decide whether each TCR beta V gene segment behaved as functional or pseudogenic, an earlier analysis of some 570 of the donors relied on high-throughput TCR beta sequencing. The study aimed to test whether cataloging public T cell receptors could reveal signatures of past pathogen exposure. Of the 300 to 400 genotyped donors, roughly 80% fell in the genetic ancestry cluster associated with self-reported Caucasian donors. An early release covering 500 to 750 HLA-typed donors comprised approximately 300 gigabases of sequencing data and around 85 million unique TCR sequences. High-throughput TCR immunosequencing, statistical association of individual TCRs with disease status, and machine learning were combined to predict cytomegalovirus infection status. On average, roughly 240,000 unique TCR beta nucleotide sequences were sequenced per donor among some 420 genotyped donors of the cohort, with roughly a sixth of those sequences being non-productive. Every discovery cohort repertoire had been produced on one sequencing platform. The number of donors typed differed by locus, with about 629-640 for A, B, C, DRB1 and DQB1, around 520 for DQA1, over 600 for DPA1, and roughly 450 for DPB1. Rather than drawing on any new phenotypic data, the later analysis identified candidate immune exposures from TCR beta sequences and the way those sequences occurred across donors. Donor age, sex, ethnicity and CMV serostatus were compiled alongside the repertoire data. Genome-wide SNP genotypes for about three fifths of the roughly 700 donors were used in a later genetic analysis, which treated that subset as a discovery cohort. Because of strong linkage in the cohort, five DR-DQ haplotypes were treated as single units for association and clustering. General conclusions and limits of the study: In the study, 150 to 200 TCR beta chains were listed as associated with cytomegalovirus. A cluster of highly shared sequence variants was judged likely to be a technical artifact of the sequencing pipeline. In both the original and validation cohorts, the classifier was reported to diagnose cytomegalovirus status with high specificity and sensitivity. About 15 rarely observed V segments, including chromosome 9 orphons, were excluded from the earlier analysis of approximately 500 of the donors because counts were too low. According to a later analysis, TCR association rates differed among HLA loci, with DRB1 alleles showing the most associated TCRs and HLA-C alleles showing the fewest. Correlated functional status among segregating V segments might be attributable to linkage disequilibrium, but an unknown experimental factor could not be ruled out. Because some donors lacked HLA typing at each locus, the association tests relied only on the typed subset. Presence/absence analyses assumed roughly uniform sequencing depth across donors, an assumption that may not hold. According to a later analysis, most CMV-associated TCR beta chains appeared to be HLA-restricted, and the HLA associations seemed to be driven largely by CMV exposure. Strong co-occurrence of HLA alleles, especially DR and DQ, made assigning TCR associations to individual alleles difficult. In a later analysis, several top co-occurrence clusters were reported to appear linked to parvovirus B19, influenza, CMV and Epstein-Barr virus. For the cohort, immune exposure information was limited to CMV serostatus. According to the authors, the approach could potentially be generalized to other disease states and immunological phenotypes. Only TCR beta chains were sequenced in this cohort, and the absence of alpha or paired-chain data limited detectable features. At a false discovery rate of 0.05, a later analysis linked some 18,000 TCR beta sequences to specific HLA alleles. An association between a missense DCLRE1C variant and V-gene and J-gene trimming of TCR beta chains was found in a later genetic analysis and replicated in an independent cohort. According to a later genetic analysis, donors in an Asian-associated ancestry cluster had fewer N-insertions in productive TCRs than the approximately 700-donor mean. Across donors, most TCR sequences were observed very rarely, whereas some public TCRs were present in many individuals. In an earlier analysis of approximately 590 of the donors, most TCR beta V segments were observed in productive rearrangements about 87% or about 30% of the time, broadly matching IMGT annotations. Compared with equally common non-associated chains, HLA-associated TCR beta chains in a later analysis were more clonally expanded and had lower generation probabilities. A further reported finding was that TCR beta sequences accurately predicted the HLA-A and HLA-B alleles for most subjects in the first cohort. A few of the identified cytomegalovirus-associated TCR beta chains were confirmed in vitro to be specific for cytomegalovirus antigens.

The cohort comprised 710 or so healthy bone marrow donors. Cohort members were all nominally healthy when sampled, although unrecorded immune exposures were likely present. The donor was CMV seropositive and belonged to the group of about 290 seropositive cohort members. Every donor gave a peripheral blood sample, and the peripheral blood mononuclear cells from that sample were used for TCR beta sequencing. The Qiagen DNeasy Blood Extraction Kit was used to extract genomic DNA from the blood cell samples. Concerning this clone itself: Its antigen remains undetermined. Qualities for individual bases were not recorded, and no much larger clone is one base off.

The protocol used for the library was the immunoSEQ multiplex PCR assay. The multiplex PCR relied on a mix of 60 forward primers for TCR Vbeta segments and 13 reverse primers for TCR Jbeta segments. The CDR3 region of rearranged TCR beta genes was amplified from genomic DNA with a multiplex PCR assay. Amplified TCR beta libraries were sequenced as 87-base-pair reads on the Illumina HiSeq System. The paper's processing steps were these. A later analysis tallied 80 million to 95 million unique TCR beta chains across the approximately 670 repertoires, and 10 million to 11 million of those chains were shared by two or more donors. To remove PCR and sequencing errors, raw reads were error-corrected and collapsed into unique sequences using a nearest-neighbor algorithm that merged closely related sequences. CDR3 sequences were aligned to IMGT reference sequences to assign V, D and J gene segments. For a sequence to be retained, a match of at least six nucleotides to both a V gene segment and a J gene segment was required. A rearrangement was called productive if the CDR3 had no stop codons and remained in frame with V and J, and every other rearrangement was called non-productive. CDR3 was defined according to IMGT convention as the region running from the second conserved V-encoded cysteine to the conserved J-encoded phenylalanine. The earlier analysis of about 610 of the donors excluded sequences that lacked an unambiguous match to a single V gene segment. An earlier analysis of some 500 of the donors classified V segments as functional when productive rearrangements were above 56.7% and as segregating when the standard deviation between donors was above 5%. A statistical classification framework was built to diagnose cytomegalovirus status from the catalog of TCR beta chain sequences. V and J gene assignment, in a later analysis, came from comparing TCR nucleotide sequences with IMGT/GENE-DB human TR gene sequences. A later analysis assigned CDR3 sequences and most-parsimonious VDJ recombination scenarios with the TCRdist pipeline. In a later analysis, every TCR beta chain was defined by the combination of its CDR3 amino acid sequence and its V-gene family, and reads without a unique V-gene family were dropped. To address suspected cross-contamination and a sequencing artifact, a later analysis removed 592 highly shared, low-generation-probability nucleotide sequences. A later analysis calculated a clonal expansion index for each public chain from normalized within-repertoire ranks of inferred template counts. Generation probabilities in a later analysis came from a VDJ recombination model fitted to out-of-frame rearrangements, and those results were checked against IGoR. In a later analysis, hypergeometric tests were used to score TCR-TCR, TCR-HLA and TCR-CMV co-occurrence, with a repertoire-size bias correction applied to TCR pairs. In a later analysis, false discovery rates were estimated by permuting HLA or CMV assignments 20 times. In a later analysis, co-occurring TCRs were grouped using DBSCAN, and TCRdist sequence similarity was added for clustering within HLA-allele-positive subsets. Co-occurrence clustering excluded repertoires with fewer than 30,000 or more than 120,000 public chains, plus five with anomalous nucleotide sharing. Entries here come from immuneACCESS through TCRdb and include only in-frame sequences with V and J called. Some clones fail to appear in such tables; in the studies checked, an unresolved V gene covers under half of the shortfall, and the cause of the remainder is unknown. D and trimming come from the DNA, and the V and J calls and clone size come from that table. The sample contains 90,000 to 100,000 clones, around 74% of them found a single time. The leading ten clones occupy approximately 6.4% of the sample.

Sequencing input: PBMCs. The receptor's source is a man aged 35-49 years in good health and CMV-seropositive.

The DNA sequence reads TGTGCCAGCGCTAGAGAAGACTATGGCTACACCTTC. Its coded protein is CASAREDYGYTF. The chain is made from TRBV2 and TRBJ1-2; a confident D gene designation cannot be given. Relative to germline, V is 8 bases shorter and J is 3 bases shorter, with 10 bases between their ends. The CDR3 holds 12 amino acids from the cysteine to the phenylalanine. Only CDR3 DNA is held: 36 bases, read in frame from base 1. As encoded in the germline V gene, CDR1 is SNHLY while CDR2 is FYNNEI.